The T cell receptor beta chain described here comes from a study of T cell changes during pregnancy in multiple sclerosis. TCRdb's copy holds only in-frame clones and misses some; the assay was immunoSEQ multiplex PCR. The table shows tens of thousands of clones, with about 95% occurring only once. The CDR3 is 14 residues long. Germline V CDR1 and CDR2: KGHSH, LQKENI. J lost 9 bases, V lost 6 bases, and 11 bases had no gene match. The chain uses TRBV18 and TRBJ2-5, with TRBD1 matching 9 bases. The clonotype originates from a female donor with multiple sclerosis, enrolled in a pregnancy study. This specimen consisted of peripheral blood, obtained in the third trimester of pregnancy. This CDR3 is CASSRAGDRVSQYF. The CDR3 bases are TGTGCCAGCTCCCGAGCAGGGGACAGGGTGTCCCAGTACTTC.